The 6 T cell receptor beta chains given below trace back to one sample, sequenced in a study of tumor-infiltrating lymphocytes in primary liver carcinoma. The study co-extracted DNA and RNA from 20-30 mg of unsorted bulk tissue. TCR beta cDNA was made from 450 to 550 ng total RNA with a constant-region primer. Libraries of TCR beta came from three nested multiplex PCR rounds with slightly modified ARM-PCR. TRBV1-TRBV30 forward primers paired with a C-beta reverse primer were used in the first two PCR rounds, which ran approximately 11 cycles each. Each CDR3 protein is one row after TCRdb ran MiXCR on the multiplex PCR reads. The table includes 40,000 or so distinct CDR3 sequences, roughly 75% detected once. Sequencing was carried out using tumor-adjacent normal liver tissue. Every receptor here comes from a man in his forties with primary liver carcinoma and hepatitis B virus infection.

Of note for this clonotype: The junction departs from the called germline gene at one end, perhaps through a read error. V and J are TRBV11-1 and TRBJ2-1, with 9 bases identical to TRBD2. This CDR3 is built from 20 residues. The V gene's germline CDR1 is SGHAT and CDR2 FQDESV (reference sequence). CDR3 nucleotide sequence: TGTGCCAGCAGTATAGGAAAGACTAGCGGAGCCTCACGGTTCGGCAATGAGCGGTTCTTC. It yields the protein CASSIGKTSGASRFGNERFF.

As regards this clonotype: As the CDR3 is not closed by the conserved phenylalanine or tryptophan, this likely results from a read error. The DNA is omitted, as the CDR3 cannot be located on it reliably, and the CDR3 follows TCRdb's listing. The chain links TRBV28 to TRBJ2-7; the table's D gene call, TRBD1, was not cross checked with the DNA. Germline V gene lookup returns CDR1 MDHEN and CDR2 SYDVKM. The length of the CDR3 is 11 amino acids, counting both ends. The CDR3 loop is CASSRGQGRYS.

This chain links TRBV29-1 with TRBJ2-3; D is perhaps TRBD1 (5 bases). Matching the DNA end better, TRBJ1-5 makes the J call doubtful. Germline V lookup: CDR1 SQVTM, CDR2 ANQGSEA. CDR3 length: 14 amino acids. CDR3 residues: CSVGAGAGIETQHF. The CDR3 DNA reads TGCAGCGTCGGGGCGGGAGCCGGCATAGAAACGCAGCATTTT.

As to this clonotype: The junction and the germline gene differ at one end; a read error may be behind it. This chain joins TRBV11-2 and TRBJ2-5; D might be TRBD2 (7 bases). Germline CDR1 is SGHAT and CDR2 is FQNNGV. The CDR3 runs to 18 residues. The CDR3: CAGSPSSIQGTGRETQCF. In DNA form, the CDR3 reads TGTGCCGGCAGCCCTAGCTCAATCCAGGGTACAGGGCGGGAGACCCAGTGTTTC.

The sample holds many counts of this clonotype. The chain carries TRBV5-6 and TRBJ2-3; TRBD1 matches at 8 bases. This CDR3 has 13 residues. The V and J ends lost 4 bases and 4 bases, in that order; junction bases with no gene match: 2. Germline-derived CDR1 and CDR2 are SGHDT and YYEEEE. This CDR3 reads CASSARGPDTQYF. CDR3 in DNA: TGTGCCAGCAGCGCCAGGGGGCCAGATACGCAGTATTTT.

The J gene is TRBJ1-2, the V gene TRBV7-9, with a weak D call TRBD1 (6 bases). Germline-derived CDR1 and CDR2 are SEHNR and FQNEAQ (reference sequence). The CDR3 covers 14 residues. Trimming shortened V by 0 bases and J by 4 bases, and 9 bases separated the two germline ends. DNA of the CDR3: TGTGCCAGCAGCTTAGCAACAGGGAGCTATGGCTACACCTTC. It yields the protein CASSLATGSYGYTF.